The 31 T cell receptor beta chains listed next were all sequenced from one sample in a study of blood T cell repertoires in COVID-19. Sequenced by immunoSEQ multiplex PCR; TCRdb stores in-frame clones only, minus some. Of about 39,000 clones in the sample, approximately 78% were seen once. The sequenced sample was peripheral blood. These receptors were taken from a human donor in a cohort sampled during active or convalescent COVID-19. The donor label of this sample is uncertain.

The chain carries TRBV5-1 and TRBJ2-6; no definite D call. This CDR3 comprises 15 residues. CDR1 and CDR2 from the germline V gene are SGHRS and YFSETQ. Trimming took 0 bases from V and 2 from J, leaving 6 bases between them. The DNA for the CDR3 is TGCGCCAGCAGCTTGGCCAGGACTGGGGCCAACGTCCTGACTTTC. It specifies CASSLARTGANVLTF.

The chain uses TRBV9 and TRBJ2-1, with 11 positions matching TRBD2. Germline V gene lookup returns CDR1 SGDLS and CDR2 YYNGEE. With V trimmed by 2 bases and J by 10 bases, 2 bases remained unmatched. This CDR3 contains 13 residues. The CDR3 sequence is CASSVGLAEEQFF. The CDR3 nucleotides are TGTGCCAGCAGCGTGGGACTAGCGGAAGAGCAGTTCTTC.

This sequence joins TRBV18 and TRBJ2-1; TRBD2 aligns across 9 bases. The V and J ends lost 3 bases and 2 bases, in that order; junction bases with no gene match: 2. Germline loops: CDR1 KGHSH, CDR2 LQKENI. The CDR3 has 15 amino acids. Here the CDR3 reads CASSPLAGTYNEQFF. For the CDR3, the DNA is TGTGCCAGCTCACCTCTAGCGGGGACCTACAATGAGCAGTTCTTC.

The chain joins TRBV5-4 to TRBJ1-1, with 10 bases fitting TRBD1. The V gene's germline CDR1 is SGHNT and CDR2 YYREEE (reference sequence). V lost 5 bases and J lost 1; bases outside the gene matches: 2. The CDR3 loop spans 14 amino acids. The CDR3 coding sequence is TGTGCCAGCAGGGGACAGGGGTCGAACACTGAAGCTTTCTTT. This codes for CASRGQGSNTEAFF.

This rearrangement joins TRBV19 to TRBJ1-6, with 7 bases aligning to TRBD1. This CDR3 is built from 13 residues. Germline CDR1 and CDR2: LNHDA and SQIVND (reference sequence). J gave up 6 bases and V 8 bases, and 4 bases lay outside the gene matches. The CDR3 DNA follows: TGTGCCAGTGCGGGACAGCCTAATTCACCCCTCCACTTT. This gives the protein CASAGQPNSPLHF.

The genes are TRBV18 and TRBJ2-4, with TRBD2 matching 9 bases. V lost 1 base and J lost 0; bases outside the gene matches: 4. CDR3 length equals 17 residues. Germline CDR1 and CDR2: KGHSH and LQKENI. This CDR3 is CASSPLAGGLAKNIQYF. As DNA, the CDR3 is TGTGCCAGCTCACCACTGGCGGGAGGGCTAGCCAAAAACATTCAGTACTTC.

This clone appeared once. The rearrangement uses TRBV5-1 and TRBJ1-1; D uncertain. Trimming removed 3 bases from V and 5 bases from J, with 11 bases in between. CDR1 is SGHRS, CDR2 YFSETQ, per germline. CDR3 length: 13 residues. The CDR3 is CASSSWETTEAFF. In nucleotides, the CDR3 is TGCGCCAGCAGCTCCTGGGAGACGACTGAAGCTTTCTTT.

The chain combines TRBV25-1 with TRBJ1-6; D not certain. There are 15 residues in the CDR3. The V and J ends lost 4 bases and 4 bases respectively, with 11 bases between them. Per germline, CDR1 MGHDK and CDR2 SYGVNS. DNA for the CDR3: TGTGCCAGCAGTGCTCCGGAGGATTATAATTCACCCCTCCACTTT. It is translated as CASSAPEDYNSPLHF.

The chain is built from TRBV18 and TRBJ1-2, with 9 bases fitting TRBD1. CDR3 length: 16 residues. After removal of 1 base from V and 7 bases from J, the junction contained 10 bases not matched to a gene. The germline gives CDR1 KGHSH, CDR2 LQKENI. CDR3 nucleotide sequence: TGTGCCAGCTCACCACTTCCGGACAGGGGAATGATTGGCTACACCTTC. It translates to CASSPLPDRGMIGYTF.

The chain has TRBV10-3 and TRBJ2-5, with 9 bases that match TRBD2. The CDR3 loop spans 13 amino acids. CDR1 ENHRY and CDR2 SYGVKD come from the germline V gene. Unmatched junction bases numbered 3, after V lost 8 bases and J lost 2 bases. The CDR3 nucleotides are TGTGCCATCTCTAGCGGGGTACAAGAGACCCAGTACTTC. This codes for CAISSGVQETQYF.

This clone was picked up a small number of times. This rearrangement joins TRBV2 to TRBJ1-6; D unresolved. This CDR3 spans 13 amino acids. Germline values: CDR1 SNHLY, CDR2 FYNNEI. The V end was cut by 5 bases, the J end by 3 bases, with 5 bases between. CDR3 amino acids: CASSNNYNSPLHF. CDR3 DNA: TGTGCCAGCAGTAACAACTATAATTCACCCCTCCACTTT.

This clone was counted a few times. The chain is built from TRBV19 and TRBJ2-1; TRBD2 matches 8 bases. Trimming cost V 7 bases and J 5 bases; bases outside gene matches: 10. The germline gives CDR1 LNHDA, CDR2 SQIVND (reference sequence). CDR3 size: 15 residues. The CDR3 nucleotides are TGTGCCAGTAACCAACGTTCAGCGGGAGACAATGAGCAGTTCTTC. This codes for CASNQRSAGDNEQFF. The full variable domain, with the rest looked up from reference TRBV19 and TRBJ2-1, is DGGITQSPKYLFRKEGQNVTLSCEQNLNHDAMYWYRQDPGQGLRLIYYSQIVNDFQKGDIAEGYSVSREKKESFPLTVTSAQKNPTAFYLCASNQRSAGDNEQFFGPGTRLTVL.

This chain links TRBV4-1 with TRBJ2-7, with 10 nucleotides matching TRBD1. Germline loops: CDR1 MGHRA, CDR2 YSYEKL. Losses at the gene ends were 4 bases for V and 4 bases for J; bases not matched to a gene: 7. CDR3 length: 15 amino acids. The CDR3 loop is CASSPQTGGVYEQYF. The CDR3 DNA reads TGCGCCAGCAGCCCACAGACAGGGGGCGTATACGAGCAGTACTTC.

This clone was detected only once. The chain is built from TRBV5-6 and TRBJ1-2; 7 bases match TRBD1. The CDR3 loop spans 13 amino acids. J was trimmed by 6 bases and V by 4 bases; bases with no gene match: 6. CDR1 and CDR2 (germline): SGHDT, YYEEEE. The chain's CDR3 is CASSPAGTDGYTF. The CDR3 coding sequence is TGTGCCAGCAGCCCCGCCGGGACAGATGGCTACACCTTC.

V gene TRBV20-1 combines with J gene TRBJ1-5; D unresolved. V lost 3 bases, J lost 1 base, and 13 bases lay in between. The CDR3 has 15 residues. CDR1 and CDR2 (germline): DFQATT, SNEGSKA (reference sequence). The DNA of the CDR3 is TGCAGTGCTAGTTTAACGTCGGGAAGCAATCAGCCCCAGCATTTT. This translates into CSASLTSGSNQPQHF.

DNA for the CDR3: TGTGCCAGCAGCTTAGAAGGAGACAGGACTTATGGCTACACCTTC. Amino acid sequence: CASSLEGDRTYGYTF. The rearrangement joins TRBV7-9 to TRBJ1-2; possibly TRBD1 for D (6 bases). CDR3 length: 15 residues. Per germline, CDR1 SEHNR and CDR2 FQNEAQ (reference sequence). Between the trimmed V and J ends, which lost 1 base and 5 bases, there was a span of 14 bases.

The J gene is TRBJ1-5, the V gene TRBV5-6, with a weak D call TRBD1 (5 bases). The V gene lost 1 base and the J gene lost 7 bases, with 15 bases spanning the gap. Germline V gene data show CDR1 as SGHDT and CDR2 as YYEEEE. This CDR3 has 15 residues. The DNA for the CDR3 is TGTGCCAGCAGCTTGAATCCGGGGGAGAGGCAGCCCCAGCATTTT. Translation gives CASSLNPGERQPQHF.

The rearrangement links TRBV7-3 to TRBJ2-2; possibly TRBD1 for D (6 bases). The V end was cut by 5 bases, the J end by 2 bases, with 12 bases between. There are 15 residues in the CDR3. Germline CDR1 is SGHTA and CDR2 is FQGTGA. CDR3 loop: CASSTGTFNTGELFF. DNA of the CDR3: TGTGCCAGCAGCACCGGGACATTTAACACCGGGGAGCTGTTTTTT.

The V gene is TRBV19, the J gene TRBJ2-7; possible D gene TRBD2, 5 bases. V was pared by 1 base and J by 6 bases, with 13 bases between. CDR1 is LNHDA, CDR2 SQIVND, per germline (reference sequence). The CDR3 is 14 residues long. The CDR3 reads CASSIGTFPSEQYF. The CDR3, as DNA: TGTGCCAGTAGTATAGGGACTTTCCCCTCCGAGCAGTACTTC.

The sample holds one count of this clone. V is TRBV5-5 and J is TRBJ1-1; 12 bases map to TRBD1. After removal of 3 bases from V and 0 bases from J, the junction contained 6 bases not matched to a gene. Germline assignment: CDR1 SGHKS and CDR2 YYEKEE (reference sequence). The CDR3 runs to 17 residues. CDR3 sequence: CASSSGTGGYMNTEAFF. In DNA form, the CDR3 reads TGTGCCAGCAGCTCCGGGACAGGGGGCTATATGAACACTGAAGCTTTCTTT.

The gene calls are TRBV3-1 (or the pseudogene TRBV3-2) and TRBJ1-2, with D tentatively TRBD1 (6 bases). Trimming left V 4 bases short and J 1 base short, with 7 bases between. The CDR3 length is 13 residues. From germline, CDR1 is LGHDT and CDR2 YNNKEL (reference sequence). In nucleotides, the CDR3 is TGTGCCAGCAGCCCACAGGGTAACTATGGCTACACCTTC. This translates into CASSPQGNYGYTF.

CDR3 in amino acids: CASSPAREQGAGELFF. CDR3 nucleotides: TGCGCCAGCAGCCCAGCGAGGGAACAGGGAGCCGGGGAGCTGTTTTTT. The V and J genes are TRBV4-1 and TRBJ2-2; D might be TRBD1 (6 bases). V was shortened by 4 bases and J by 6 bases, with 18 bases between the two germline ends. The V gene's germline CDR1 is MGHRA and CDR2 YSYEKL. This CDR3 has 16 residues.

V and J are TRBV7-9 and TRBJ1-5; D unresolved. Germline V gene sequence: CDR1 SEHNR, CDR2 FQNEAQ (reference sequence). Trimming removed 0 bases at V and 7 bases at J, with 4 bases between. This CDR3 is 12 amino acids long. Written as DNA, the CDR3 is TGTGCCAGCAGCTTAGCACTACAGCCCCAGCATTTT. As protein: CASSLALQPQHF.

This clone was seen only once. CDR3 loop: CASSRTFNEKLFF. The CDR3 DNA is TGTGCCAGCAGTAGAACTTTTAATGAAAAACTGTTTTTT. The chain uses TRBV28 and TRBJ1-4; D gene uncertain. Trimming left V 5 bases short and J 4 bases short, with 8 bases between. The germline CDR1 and CDR2 sequences are MDHEN and SYDVKM. The CDR3 has 13 amino acids.

This clone was seen more than once but under ten times. The rearrangement links TRBV7-2 to TRBJ1-2, with D unresolved. The CDR3 is 14 residues long. Between the trimmed V and J ends, which lost 4 bases and 5 bases, there was a span of 14 bases. CDR1 and CDR2 (germline): SGHTA, FQGNSA. For the CDR3, the DNA is TGTGCCAGCAGCTCCCTGGCAGCGGGGTATGGCTACACCTTC. Protein: CASSSLAAGYGYTF.

The genes are TRBV4-2 and TRBJ2-6; 10 bases agree with TRBD2. The J segment lost 4 bases and the V segment lost 1 base, leaving 10 bases of the junction unmatched. The CDR3 length is 19 residues. Germline CDR1 reads LGHNA; CDR2 reads YNFKEQ. The CDR3 bases are TGTGCCAGCAGCCAAGGGGGACTAGCGCGAGTAACCGGGGCCAACGTCCTGACTTTC. It specifies CASSQGGLARVTGANVLTF.

The chain uses TRBV30 and TRBJ2-7; 11 positions agree with TRBD2. Unmatched junction bases numbered 3, after V lost 1 base and J lost 4 bases. Per the germline V gene, CDR1 is GTSNPN and CDR2 is SVGIG (reference sequence). CDR3 length: 14 residues. CDR3 in DNA: TGTGCCTGGAGTGAGCTAGCGGGGGGATACGAGCAGTACTTC. Its protein is CAWSELAGGYEQYF.

The rearrangement joins TRBV7-6 to TRBJ2-7, with D perhaps matching TRBD1 (6 bases). The CDR3 totals 14 residues. The V end was cut by 1 base, the J end by 2 bases, with 9 bases between. CDR1 is SGHVS and CDR2 is FNYEAQ in the germline V gene. CDR3 DNA: TGTGCCAGCAGCTTAGGGCAGGGGACCTACGAGCAGTACTTC. Residues: CASSLGQGTYEQYF.

The gene calls are TRBV29-1 and TRBJ1-3; 8 bases match TRBD1. Germline V lookup: CDR1 SQVTM, CDR2 ANQGSEA. This CDR3 contains 12 residues. With V trimmed by 6 bases and J by 4 bases, 2 bases remained unmatched. CDR3 sequence: CSVQGGGNTIYF. The CDR3 DNA reads TGCAGCGTACAGGGGGGCGGAAACACCATATATTTT.

The chain recombines TRBV6-6 with TRBJ2-2, with D possibly matching TRBD2 (6 bases). CDR1 and CDR2 (germline): MNHNY, SVGAGI (reference sequence). This CDR3 comprises 16 residues. Trimming stripped 2 bases from V and 0 bases from J, with 10 bases between. This chain's CDR3 is CASSYEGTPNTGELFF. The CDR3 DNA reads as TGTGCCAGCAGTTACGAAGGGACTCCGAACACCGGGGAGCTGTTTTTT.

The chain recombines TRBV28 with TRBJ2-2, with 9 bases that match TRBD2. J was trimmed by 10 bases and V by 1 base; bases with no gene match: 7. The CDR3 length is 15 residues. Germline V gives CDR1 MDHEN, CDR2 SYDVKM. The CDR3 loop reads CASSLLVAGASELFF. The CDR3 DNA reads as TGTGCCAGCAGTTTATTGGTAGCGGGAGCGTCGGAGCTGTTTTTT.